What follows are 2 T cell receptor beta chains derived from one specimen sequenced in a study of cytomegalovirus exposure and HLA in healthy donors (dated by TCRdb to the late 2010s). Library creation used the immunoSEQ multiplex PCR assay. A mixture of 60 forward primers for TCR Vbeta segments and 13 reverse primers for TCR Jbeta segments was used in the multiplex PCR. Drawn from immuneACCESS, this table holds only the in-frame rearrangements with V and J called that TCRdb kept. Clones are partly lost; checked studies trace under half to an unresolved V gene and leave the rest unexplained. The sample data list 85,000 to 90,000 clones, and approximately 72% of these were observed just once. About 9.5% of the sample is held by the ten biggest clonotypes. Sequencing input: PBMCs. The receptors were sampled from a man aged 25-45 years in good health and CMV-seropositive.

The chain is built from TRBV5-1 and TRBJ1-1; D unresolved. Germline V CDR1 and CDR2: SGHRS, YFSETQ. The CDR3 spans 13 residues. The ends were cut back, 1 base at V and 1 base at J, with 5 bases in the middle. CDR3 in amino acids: CASSLTQNTEAFF. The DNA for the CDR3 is TGCGCCAGCAGCTTGACACAGAACACTGAAGCTTTCTTT.

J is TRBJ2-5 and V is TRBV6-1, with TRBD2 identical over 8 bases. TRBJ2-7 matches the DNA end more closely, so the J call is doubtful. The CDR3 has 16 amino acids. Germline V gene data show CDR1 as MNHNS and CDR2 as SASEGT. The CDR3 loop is CASSAPFRGGNYEQYF. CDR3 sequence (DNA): TGTGCCAGCAGTGCCCCGTTCCGGGGGGGAAACTACGAGCAGTACTTC.